These T cell receptor beta chains were read from a single sample in a study of T-cell memory formation after mild COVID-19. A single record per CDR3 protein comes from TCRdb applying MiXCR to the 5' RACE reads. The sample lists about 210,000 distinct CDR3 sequences, about 10% occurring once. The sequenced sample was PBMCs or a T cell subset sorted from them (not recorded which). The receptor source for this set is a man younger than 30 who had mild COVID-19 (a few samples of this study predate the infection). Cell type and time point are not known. Both conserved end residues are part of each CDR3. The order of the fields is clone size, J gene, D gene, V gene, CDR3 protein, CDR3 DNA. D genes are given only for firm matches. Clone size, where shown, is once, few, many, or a class for clones that have expanded.

.	TRBJ2-7	TRBD1	TRBV5-1	CASSSTGGTYEQYF	TGCGCCAGCAGCTCGACAGGGGGGACCTACGAGCAGTACTTC
many	TRBJ2-1	.	TRBV7-9	CASSLGYFYNEQFF	TGTGCCAGCAGCTTAGGCTATTTCTACAATGAGCAGTTCTTC
.	TRBJ1-1	.	TRBV20-1	CSAREQANTEAFF	TGCAGTGCTAGAGAACAGGCCAACACTGAAGCTTTCTTT
many	TRBJ2-3	TRBD2	TRBV5-4	CASSSTTSGAYTQYF	TGTGCCAGCAGCTCGACGACTAGCGGGGCATATACGCAGTATTTT
.	TRBJ2-7	.	TRBV7-2	CASSLAGFTYEQYF	TGTGCCAGCAGCTTAGCTGGGTTTACCTACGAGCAGTACTTC
many	TRBJ2-1	TRBD1	TRBV5-1	CASSGGQPGDEQFF	TGCGCCAGCAGCGGGGGACAGCCTGGCGATGAGCAGTTCTTC
many	TRBJ2-1	TRBD2	TRBV20-1	CSTYNSGGANEQFF	TGCAGTACCTACAATAGCGGGGGGGCCAATGAGCAGTTCTTC
.	TRBJ2-1	.	TRBV6-5	CASSPRGAFDYEQFF	TGTGCCAGCAGTCCCCGGGGGGCTTTCGATTATGAGCAGTTCTTC
few	TRBJ1-6	TRBD1	TRBV5-1	CASSLLGQGLVGPGNSPLHF	TGCGCCAGCAGCTTGTTGGGACAGGGTCTAGTGGGACCGGGGAATTCACCCCTCCACTTT
.	TRBJ2-5	TRBD2	TRBV2	CASSPGLAAETQYF	TGTGCCAGCAGTCCGGGACTAGCTGCTGAGACCCAGTACTTC
.	TRBJ1-1	.	TRBV12-3/TRBV12-4	CASSPKGFF	TGTGCCAGCAGTCCCAAGGGTTTCTTT
few	TRBJ2-7	.	TRBV7-2	CASSPYPVHEQYF	TGTGCCAGCAGCCCTTACCCGGTTCACGAGCAGTACTTC
few	TRBJ1-3	.	TRBV7-9	CASSPRLSSGNTIYF	TGTGCCAGCAGCCCCAGGTTAAGCTCTGGAAACACCATATATTTT
.	TRBJ2-7	.	TRBV20-1	CSARIRRRDGSYEQYF	TGCAGTGCTAGAATCAGAAGGCGGGACGGCTCCTACGAGCAGTACTTC
.	TRBJ2-3	TRBD2	TRBV7-3	CASSLKGLAGGRTDTQYF	TGTGCCAGCAGCTTAAAGGGACTAGCGGGGGGGAGGACAGATACGCAGTATTTT
.	TRBJ2-5	.	TRBV11-2	CASSRSAETQYF	TGTGCCAGCAGCCGGAGCGCCGAGACCCAGTACTTC
many	TRBJ2-1	.	TRBV5-1	CASSLAVWDEQFF	TGCGCCAGCAGCTTGGCCGTTTGGGATGAGCAGTTCTTC
.	TRBJ2-3	.	TRBV7-3	CASSLTSADTQYF	TGTGCCAGCAGCTTAACGTCAGCAGATACGCAGTATTTT
.	TRBJ2-5	.	TRBV6-5	CASSLVDLETQYF	TGTGCCAGCAGTTTGGTAGATCTGGAGACCCAGTACTTC
few	TRBJ1-1	.	TRBV4-3	CASSQDRWAEAFF	TGCGCCAGCAGCCAAGATCGTTGGGCGGAAGCTTTCTTT
.	TRBJ1-2	.	TRBV6-2/TRBV6-3	CASSYGTPGYTF	TGTGCCAGCAGTTACGGAACCCCTGGCTACACCTTC
few	TRBJ2-5	.	TRBV3-1	CASSQNRLRETQYF	TGTGCCAGCAGCCAAAATAGACTGCGAGAGACCCAGTACTTC
few	TRBJ2-3	TRBD2	TRBV4-2	CASSQDSGGRYTDTQYF	TGTGCCAGCAGCCAAGATAGTGGCGGGAGATACACAGATACGCAGTATTTT
few	TRBJ2-1	TRBD2	TRBV20-1	CSASLLAGGSYNEQFF	TGCAGTGCTAGCTTACTAGCGGGGGGTTCCTACAATGAGCAGTTCTTC
many	TRBJ2-7	.	TRBV7-9	CASSRGGNEQYF	TGTGCCAGCAGCAGAGGGGGAAACGAGCAGTACTTC
.	TRBJ2-5	TRBD2	TRBV11-2	CASSLLRGNRRNQETQYF	TGTGCCAGCAGCTTACTGCGGGGGAACCGGCGTAACCAAGAGACCCAGTACTTC
few	TRBJ2-1	.	TRBV4-3	CASSPGQYNEQFF	TGCGCCAGCAGCCCTGGACAGTACAATGAGCAGTTCTTC
.	TRBJ1-2	.	TRBV20-1	CSASLQDGGYGYTF	TGCAGTGCCTCCCTCCAGGACGGCGGCTATGGCTACACCTTC
many	TRBJ1-4	.	TRBV5-5	CASSLGLGHEKLFF	TGTGCCAGCAGCTTGGGATTGGGCCATGAAAAACTGTTTTTT
few	TRBJ1-1	.	TRBV6-5	CASRPPERGRPFF	TGTGCCAGCAGACCCCCGGAGCGGGGTCGTCCTTTCTTT
.	TRBJ1-2	TRBD1	TRBV9	CASSMGPGQTYSYTF	TGTGCCAGCAGCATGGGTCCGGGACAGACGTATAGCTACACCTTC
.	TRBJ1-1	.	TRBV5-1	CVDVHGDTEAFF	TGCGTGGATGTCCATGGGGACACTGAAGCTTTCTTT
few	TRBJ1-3	.	TRBV3-1	CASSQSGVGNTIYF	TGTGCCAGCAGCCAGAGCGGGGTTGGAAACACCATATATTTT
many	TRBJ1-2	.	TRBV6-6	CASSYPDDLGGYTF	TGTGCCAGCAGTTACCCGGACGACCTGGGCGGCTACACCTTC
.	TRBJ1-2	.	TRBV6-5	CASSTFTGHYGYTF	TGTGCCAGCTCCACCTTTACAGGGCACTATGGCTACACCTTC
many	TRBJ1-5	TRBD1	TRBV7-8	CASSLGRGQGNQPQHF	TGTGCCAGCAGCTTGGGGAGGGGGCAGGGCAATCAGCCCCAGCATTTT
few	TRBJ2-5	.	TRBV29-1	CSVDRGRRETQYF	TGCAGCGTTGACAGGGGCCGGCGAGAGACCCAGTACTTC
few	TRBJ2-6	.	TRBV20-1	CSARKHGTPPGANVLTF	TGCAGTGCTAGGAAACACGGGACACCGCCTGGGGCCAACGTCCTGACTTTC
few	TRBJ1-5	.	TRBV6-2/TRBV6-3	CASTDTGNQPQHF	TGTGCCAGCACAGACACGGGCAATCAGCCCCAGCATTTT
few	TRBJ2-3	TRBD2	TRBV6-2/TRBV6-3	CASTLAGLTDTQYF	TGTGCCAGTACCCTAGCGGGGCTCACAGATACGCAGTATTTT
.	TRBJ2-2	TRBD2	TRBV6-5	CASRPLAGPGTGELFF	TGTGCCAGCAGGCCACTAGCGGGTCCGGGCACCGGGGAGCTGTTTTTT
.	TRBJ2-1	.	TRBV3-1	CASSQGGIGEQFF	TGTGCCAGCAGCCAAGGAGGTATAGGGGAGCAGTTCTTC
many	TRBJ2-5	.	TRBV7-2	CASSLAGAQETQYF	TGTGCCAGCAGCTTAGCGGGGGCCCAAGAGACCCAGTACTTC
.	TRBJ1-6	TRBD1	TRBV5-4	CASSRTGRNSPLHF	TGTGCCAGCAGCCGGACAGGGAGGAATTCACCCCTCCACTTT
few	TRBJ2-3	.	TRBV20-1	CSASGLTITDTQYF	TGCAGTGCTAGTGGGCTCACGATAACAGATACGCAGTATTTT
.	TRBJ1-4	.	TRBV20-1	CSARRGVVNEKLFF	TGCAGTGCTAGGCGGGGAGTTGTTAATGAAAAACTGTTTTTT
once	TRBJ1-5	.	TRBV7-2	CASSLRPDRNQPQHF	TGTGCCAGCAGCTTAAGACCGGACAGAAATCAGCCCCAGCATTTT
few	TRBJ1-3	.	TRBV20-1	CSARRTHSGNTIYF	TGCAGTGCCCGGCGCACCCACTCTGGAAACACCATATATTTT
.	TRBJ2-5	.	TRBV3-1	CASSHVRGPRETQYF	TGTGCCAGCAGCCACGTGCGGGGGCCCCGGGAGACCCAGTACTTC
few	TRBJ1-5	.	TRBV3-1	CASSYGPGSNQPQHF	TGTGCCAGCAGCTACGGTCCGGGAAGCAATCAGCCCCAGCATTTT
.	TRBJ2-3	.	TRBV14	CASSNPGTTTITDTQYF	TGTGCCAGCAGCAACCCAGGGACGACAACTATCACAGATACGCAGTATTTT